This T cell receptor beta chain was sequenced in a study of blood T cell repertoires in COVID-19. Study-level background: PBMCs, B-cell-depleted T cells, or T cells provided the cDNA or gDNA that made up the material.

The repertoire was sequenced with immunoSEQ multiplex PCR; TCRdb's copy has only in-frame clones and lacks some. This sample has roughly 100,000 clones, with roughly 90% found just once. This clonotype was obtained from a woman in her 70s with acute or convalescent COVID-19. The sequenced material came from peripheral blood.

CDR3 sequence: CASSAGVNGYTF. The CDR3 nucleotides are TGTGCCAGCAGTGCAGGGGTAAATGGCTACACCTTC. The V call is TRBV28, the J call TRBJ1-2; TRBD1 is a possible D gene (6 bases). This CDR3 region has 12 residues. Deletions cut 5 bases from V and 6 bases from J, with 10 bases between. Germline V lookup: CDR1 MDHEN, CDR2 SYDVKM.